The entry below gives a single T cell receptor (beta chain) sequence along with its context. This record comes from a study of patients and donors after allogeneic stem cell transplantation. Each CDR3 protein is one row after TCRdb ran MiXCR on the RT-PCR reads. The table includes about 74,000 distinct CDR3 sequences, roughly 29% detected once. This receptor was identified in a human donor who was either an allogeneic HSCT recipient or a stem cell or donor lymphocyte infusion donor (not recorded which). It is not recorded whose cells these are; they may come from a transplant donor. The source material was blood, either unsorted or a sorted T cell fraction (not recorded which).

Here the CDR3 reads CASSPTSLYEQYF. CDR3 bases: TGCGCCAGCAGCCCAACAAGCCTCTACGAGCAGTACTTC. The V and J genes are TRBV5-1 and TRBJ2-7; D gene ambiguous. V gave up 4 bases and J gave up 3 bases, with 11 bases separating them. Germline values: CDR1 SGHRS, CDR2 YFSETQ. CDR3 size: 13 residues.